These 20 T cell receptor beta chains originate from one sample sequenced in a study of blood T cell repertoires in COVID-19. Clones were sequenced by immunoSEQ multiplex PCR, and TCRdb holds only the in-frame ones, with some missing. The sample contains 200,000 to 250,000 clones, approximately 87% of which appear only once. Sequencing was carried out using peripheral blood. These receptors all come from a woman in her seventies with active or convalescent COVID-19.

The rearrangement joins TRBV5-6 to TRBJ2-2; 8 bases align to TRBD1. J gave up 4 bases and V 0 bases, and 2 bases lay outside the gene matches. Germline V lookup: CDR1 SGHDT, CDR2 YYEEEE. The CDR3 has 15 amino acids. The CDR3 spells CASSLETGATGELFF. CDR3 DNA sequence: TGTGCCAGCAGCTTGGAGACAGGGGCCACCGGGGAGCTGTTTTTT.

This clone has a single count. This rearrangement joins TRBV5-4 to TRBJ1-1; maybe TRBD1 (6 bases). Germline V lookup: CDR1 SGHNT, CDR2 YYREEE (reference sequence). The V end was cut by 5 bases, the J end by 7 bases, with 15 bases between. CDR3 length equals 13 residues. The CDR3 here is CASRPGQIGEAFF. CDR3 nucleotides: TGTGCCAGCAGACCCGGACAGATAGGTGAAGCTTTCTTT. Full variable domain (missing parts from reference TRBV5-4 and TRBJ1-1): ETGVTQSPTHLIKTRGQQVTLRCSSQSGHNTVSWYQQALGQGPQFIFQYYREEENGRGNFPPRFSGLQFPNYSSELNVNALELDDSALYLCASRPGQIGEAFFGQGTRLTVV.

This chain uses TRBV27 with TRBJ2-5; maybe TRBD2 (5 bases). Germline CDR1 is MNHEY and CDR2 is SMNVEV (reference sequence). The V end was cut by 7 bases, the J end by 5 bases, with 17 bases between. There are 14 residues in the CDR3. In DNA form, the CDR3 reads TGTGCCAGCACCTCCCTGCGGGCGCGGGAGACCCAGTACTTC. This encodes CASTSLRARETQYF.

The V gene is TRBV6-5, the J gene TRBJ1-1; D gene ambiguous. From germline, CDR1 is MNHEY and CDR2 SVGAGI. CDR3 length equals 14 residues. The V end lost 2 bases, the J end lost 3 bases, and 10 bases lay between the germline ends. DNA for the CDR3: TGTGCCAGCAGTTACCAGGATGGGTACACTGAAGCTTTCTTT. It codes for CASSYQDGYTEAFF.

V gene TRBV19 combines with J gene TRBJ1-5, with D tentatively TRBD1 (5 bases). Looked up from germline, CDR1 is LNHDA and CDR2 is SQIVND (reference sequence). This CDR3 comprises 14 residues. Trimming removed 2 bases from V and 4 bases from J, with 9 bases in between. This chain's CDR3 is CASSIQGLNQPQHF. As DNA, the CDR3 is TGTGCCAGTAGTATACAGGGTTTAAATCAGCCCCAGCATTTT.

This clone was seen a few times. This chain links TRBV5-1 with TRBJ1-5; possibly TRBD1 for D (5 bases). With 4 bases removed from V and 7 bases from J, the gap between germline ends came to 15 bases. The CDR3 totals 14 residues. Germline V gives CDR1 SGHRS, CDR2 YFSETQ. The CDR3 sequence is CASSQQSGGQPQHF. The CDR3 DNA is TGCGCCAGCAGCCAACAAAGCGGGGGACAGCCCCAGCATTTT.

This chain connects TRBV19 to TRBJ1-3; D is possibly TRBD1 (5 bases). Per germline, CDR1 LNHDA and CDR2 SQIVND (reference sequence). This CDR3 is built from 14 residues. Trimming pared 5 bases from V and 0 bases from J, leaving 8 bases between. CDR3 protein: CASSDSSSGNTIYF. In DNA form, the CDR3 reads TGTGCCAGTAGTGACAGCAGCTCTGGAAACACCATATATTTT.

The chain links TRBV18 to TRBJ2-1, with 11 bases lining up with TRBD1. Germline CDR1 and CDR2: KGHSH and LQKENI. The CDR3 covers 15 residues. After removal of 6 bases from V and 3 bases from J, the junction contained 4 bases not matched to a gene. The CDR3 DNA reads as TGTGCCAGCTCCCCCGGGACAGGGGGCTACAATGAGCAGTTCTTC. Its protein product is CASSPGTGGYNEQFF. The complete variable domain, with remaining parts taken from reference TRBV18 and TRBJ2-1, reads NAGVMQNPRHLVRRRGQEARLRCSPMKGHSHVYWYRQLPEEGLKFMVYLQKENIIDESGMPKERFSAEFPKEGPSILRIQQVVRGDSAAYFCASSPGTGGYNEQFFGPGTRLTVL.

The V and J genes are TRBV18 and TRBJ2-1, with 7 bases identical to TRBD2. Germline CDR1 KGHSH, CDR2 LQKENI. V lost 6 bases to trimming and J lost 8 bases; unmatched junction nucleotides: 7. This CDR3 spans 13 amino acids. The CDR3 nucleotides read TGTGCCAGCTCCCGGGAGGCTTTGGATGAGCAGTTCTTC. It yields the protein CASSREALDEQFF.

The chain links TRBV3-1 (or the pseudogene TRBV3-2) to TRBJ2-7; 10 nucleotides align to TRBD1. The CDR3 contains 14 residues. Germline V lookup: CDR1 LGHDT, CDR2 YNNKEL (reference sequence). V was pared by 4 bases and J by 3 bases, with 3 bases of the junction left unmatched. The CDR3 DNA is TGTGCCAGCAGCCCTGGACAGGGGGTCTACGAGCAGTACTTC. This codes for CASSPGQGVYEQYF.

The chain joins TRBV28 to TRBJ2-7, with D unresolved. Trimming pared 2 bases from V and 2 bases from J, leaving 16 bases between. Germline values: CDR1 MDHEN, CDR2 SYDVKM. The CDR3 is 16 residues long. CDR3 nucleotide sequence: TGTGCCAGCAGTTTAACTGTGACTCAAAGCACCTACGAGCAGTACTTC. This translates into CASSLTVTQSTYEQYF.

The chain combines TRBV18 with TRBJ1-2; 10 bases fit TRBD1. J lost 3 bases, V lost 3 bases, and 4 bases had no gene match. The germline gives CDR1 KGHSH, CDR2 LQKENI. This CDR3 is 15 amino acids long. CDR3 loop: CASSPSTGGHYGYTF. CDR3 DNA sequence: TGTGCCAGCTCACCCTCGACAGGGGGCCACTATGGCTACACCTTC.

The chain carries TRBV7-2 and TRBJ2-3, with D unclear. The CDR3 has 12 amino acids. V lost 3 bases and J lost 5, with 6 bases in between. Germline assignment: CDR1 SGHTA and CDR2 FQGNSA. This CDR3 reads CASSFRGDTQYF. CDR3 DNA: TGTGCCAGCAGCTTTAGAGGAGATACGCAGTATTTT.

This clone was seen once. This chain joins TRBV20-1 and TRBJ2-1; 8 nucleotides match TRBD1. The V segment lost 3 bases and the J segment 2 bases; nucleotides outside the gene matches: 3. CDR1 is DFQATT and CDR2 is SNEGSKA in the germline V gene (reference sequence). The CDR3 extends over 14 amino acids. The CDR3 coding sequence is TGCAGTGCTAGTGCGGGACAGGCCTACAATGAGCAGTTCTTC. Translating it yields CSASAGQAYNEQFF.

CDR3 amino acids: CATKADSGANVLTF. In nucleotides, the CDR3 is TGCGCCACCAAGGCGGATTCTGGGGCCAACGTCCTGACTTTC. The rearrangement joins TRBV5-1 to TRBJ2-6; D remains unclear. Per the germline V gene, CDR1 is SGHRS and CDR2 is YFSETQ. Trimming shortened V by 9 bases and J by 1 base, and 11 bases separated the two germline ends. This CDR3 region has 14 residues. The full variable domain, completed using reference TRBV5-1 and TRBJ2-6, is KAGVTQTPRYLIKTRGQQVTLSCSPISGHRSVSWYQQTPGQGLQFLFEYFSETQRNKGNFPGRFSGRQFSNSRSEMNVSTLELGDSALYLCATKADSGANVLTFGAGSRLTVL.

As regards this clone: Other DNA sequences in the sample encode the same CDR3. This chain links TRBV5-4 with TRBJ2-5; a weak D match, TRBD1 (5 bases). V shed 0 bases and J shed 1 base, with 7 bases lying between them. This CDR3 spans 14 amino acids. Germline CDR1 SGHNT, CDR2 YYREEE (reference sequence). CDR3 loop: CASSLGQGQETQYF. The CDR3 DNA is TGTGCCAGCAGCTTGGGCCAGGGCCAAGAGACCCAGTACTTC. Full variable domain (remainder filled in from reference TRBV5-4 and TRBJ2-5): ETGVTQSPTHLIKTRGQQVTLRCSSQSGHNTVSWYQQALGQGPQFIFQYYREEENGRGNFPPRFSGLQFPNYSSELNVNALELDDSALYLCASSLGQGQETQYFGPGTRLLVL.

The chain couples TRBV7-3 to TRBJ2-7; no reliable D call. This CDR3 is 15 amino acids long. V shed 1 base and J shed 3 bases, with 13 bases lying between them. Germline values: CDR1 SGHTA, CDR2 FQGTGA. The chain's CDR3 is CASSLSVGPNYEQYF. The CDR3 nucleotides read TGTGCCAGCAGCTTAAGTGTTGGGCCGAACTACGAGCAGTACTTC.

The chain couples TRBV10-3 to TRBJ1-6; D uncertain. The V gene lost 4 bases and the J gene lost 9 bases, with 13 bases spanning the gap. This CDR3 is built from 14 residues. Germline CDR1 and CDR2: ENHRY and SYGVKD. CDR3 protein: CAISVGTRGSPLHF. CDR3 sequence (DNA): TGTGCCATCAGTGTAGGAACACGCGGTTCACCCCTCCACTTT.

The gene calls are TRBV5-1 and TRBJ1-2, with a tentative D call TRBD1 (6 bases). Between the trimmed V and J ends, which lost 5 bases and 6 bases, there was a span of 17 bases. The CDR3 extends over 14 amino acids. The germline V gene encodes CDR1 SGHRS and CDR2 YFSETQ. CDR3 nucleotide sequence: TGCGCCAGCAGTTTGAGGGGGGGATTTAATGGCTACACCTTC. Translating it yields CASSLRGGFNGYTF.

V is TRBV2 and J is TRBJ2-5, with TRBD2 matching over 9 bases. The length of the CDR3 is 15 residues. From germline, CDR1 is SNHLY and CDR2 FYNNEI. After removal of 7 bases from V and 2 bases from J, the junction contained 8 bases not matched to a gene. The CDR3 is CASKTGLAIQETQYF. The DNA of the CDR3 is TGTGCCAGCAAGACGGGACTAGCAATTCAAGAGACCCAGTACTTC.